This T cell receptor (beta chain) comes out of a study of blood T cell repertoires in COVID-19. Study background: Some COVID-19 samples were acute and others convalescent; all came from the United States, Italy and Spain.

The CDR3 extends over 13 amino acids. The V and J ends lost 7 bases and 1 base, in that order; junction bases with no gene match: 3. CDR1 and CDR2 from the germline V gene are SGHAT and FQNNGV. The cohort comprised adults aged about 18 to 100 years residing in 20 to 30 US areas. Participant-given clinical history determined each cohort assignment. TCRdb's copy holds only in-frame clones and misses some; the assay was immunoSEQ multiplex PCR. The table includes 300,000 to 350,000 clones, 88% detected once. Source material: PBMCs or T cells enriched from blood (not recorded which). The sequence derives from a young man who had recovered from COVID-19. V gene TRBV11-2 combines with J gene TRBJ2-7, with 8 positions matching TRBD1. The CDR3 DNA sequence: TGTGCCAGCACCCGGACAGGGTCCTACGAGCAGTACTTC. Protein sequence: CASTRTGSYEQYF.